The T cell receptor beta chain under discussion was sequenced for a study of blood T cell repertoires in COVID-19. Study in general: Whether acute or convalescent, the COVID-19 samples came from the United States, Italy and Spain.

V lost 0 bases, J lost 7 bases, and 4 bases lay in between. CDR1 LGHNT and CDR2 FRNRAP come from the germline V gene. CDR3 length: 12 amino acids. Method: immunoSEQ multiplex PCR; TCRdb's copy keeps in-frame clones and lacks some. The sample consists of around 53,000 clones, roughly 80% of them appearing once. The sequenced sample consisted of peripheral blood. The chain uses TRBV12-5 and TRBJ1-5, with unresolved D. The origin of this receptor is a man aged 70-80 years with active COVID-19. The CDR3 sequence: CASGLVLQPQHF. The CDR3 DNA sequence: TGTGCTAGTGGTTTGGTATTACAGCCCCAGCATTTT.